The TCR beta chain under discussion was sequenced for a study of T cell responses to AZD1222 COVID-19 vaccine. The method was immunoSEQ multiplex PCR; TCRdb's version includes in-frame clones alone and lacks a portion of them. The data contain approximately 90,000 clones, about 89% of them seen just once; the ten biggest clones take up 3.7%. Concerning this clone: Antigen unknown.

From germline, CDR1 is SGHKS and CDR2 YYEKEE (reference sequence). The J segment lost 5 bases and the V segment lost 4 bases, leaving 5 bases of the junction unmatched. CDR3 length: 14 amino acids. Overall study findings and caveats: Repertoires in all cases were sampled only once the peak T cell response had passed. Spike-specific TCRs gained breadth and depth after people received two AZD1222 doses.

The source was peripheral blood, collected on day 0 of AZD1222 vaccination. This TCR came from an adult in good health. V and J are TRBV5-5 and TRBJ1-4; 7 bases are a match to TRBD1. The CDR3 sequence is CASSPGTVNEKLFF. In DNA, the CDR3 is TGTGCCAGCAGCCCCGGGACAGTAAATGAAAAACTGTTTTTT.